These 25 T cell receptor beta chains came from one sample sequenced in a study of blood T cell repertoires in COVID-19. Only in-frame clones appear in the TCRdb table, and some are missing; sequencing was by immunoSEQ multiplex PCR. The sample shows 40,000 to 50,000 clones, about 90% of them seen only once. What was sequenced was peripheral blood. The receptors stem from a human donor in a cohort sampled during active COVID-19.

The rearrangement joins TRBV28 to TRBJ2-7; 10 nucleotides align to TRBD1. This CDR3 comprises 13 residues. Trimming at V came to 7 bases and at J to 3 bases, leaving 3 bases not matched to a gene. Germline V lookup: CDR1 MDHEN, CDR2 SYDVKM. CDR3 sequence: CASNRDRGYEQYF. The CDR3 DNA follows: TGTGCCAGCAACAGGGACAGGGGCTACGAGCAGTACTTC. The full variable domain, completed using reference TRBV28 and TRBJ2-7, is DVKVTQSSRYLVKRTGEKVFLECVQDMDHENMFWYRQDPGLGLRLIYFSYDVKMKEKGDIPEGYSVSREKKERFSLILESASTNQTSMYLCASNRDRGYEQYFGPGTRLTVT.

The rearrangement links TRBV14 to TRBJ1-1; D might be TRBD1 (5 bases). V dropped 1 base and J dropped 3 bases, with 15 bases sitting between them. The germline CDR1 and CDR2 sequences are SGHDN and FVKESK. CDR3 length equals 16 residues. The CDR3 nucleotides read TGTGCCAGCAGCCAAGGAATAGGACAAGGGTACACTGAAGCTTTCTTT. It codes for CASSQGIGQGYTEAFF.

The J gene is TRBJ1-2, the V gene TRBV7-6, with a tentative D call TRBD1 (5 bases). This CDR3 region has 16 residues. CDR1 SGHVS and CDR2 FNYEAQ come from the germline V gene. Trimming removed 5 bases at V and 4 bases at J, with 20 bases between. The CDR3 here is CASSQLGGAGSYGYTF. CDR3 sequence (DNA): TGTGCCAGCAGCCAGCTTGGGGGAGCGGGGTCCTATGGCTACACCTTC.

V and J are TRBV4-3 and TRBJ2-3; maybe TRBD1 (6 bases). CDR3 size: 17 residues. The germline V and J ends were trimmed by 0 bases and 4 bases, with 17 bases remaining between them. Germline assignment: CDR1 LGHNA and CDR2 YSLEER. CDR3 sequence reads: CASSQEGPWQGPDTQYF. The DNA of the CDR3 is TGCGCCAGCAGCCAAGAGGGCCCGTGGCAGGGGCCAGATACGCAGTATTTT.

The CDR3 DNA sequence: TGTGCCAGTAGTATTACAGGGTCGCTAGCGGGAGGGCCCAGCTCCTACGAGCAGTACTTC. It yields the protein CASSITGSLAGGPSSYEQYF. The V call is TRBV19, the J call TRBJ2-7; TRBD2 matches 12 bases. CDR1 is LNHDA and CDR2 is SQIVND in the germline V gene (reference sequence). V lost 3 bases to trimming and J lost 0 bases; unmatched junction nucleotides: 15. This CDR3 has 20 residues.

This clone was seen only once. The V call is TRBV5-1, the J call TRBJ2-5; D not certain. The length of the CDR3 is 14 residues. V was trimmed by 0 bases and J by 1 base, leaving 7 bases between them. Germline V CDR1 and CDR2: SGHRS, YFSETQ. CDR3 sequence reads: CASSLATVQETQYF. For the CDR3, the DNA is TGCGCCAGCAGCTTGGCTACAGTCCAAGAGACCCAGTACTTC.

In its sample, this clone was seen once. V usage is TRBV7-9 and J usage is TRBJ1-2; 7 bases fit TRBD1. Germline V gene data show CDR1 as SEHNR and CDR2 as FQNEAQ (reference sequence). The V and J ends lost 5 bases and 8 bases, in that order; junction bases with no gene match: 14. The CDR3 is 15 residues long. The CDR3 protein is CASSGETGIVEGYTF. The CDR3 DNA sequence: TGTGCCAGCAGCGGAGAGACAGGGATAGTGGAAGGCTACACCTTC.

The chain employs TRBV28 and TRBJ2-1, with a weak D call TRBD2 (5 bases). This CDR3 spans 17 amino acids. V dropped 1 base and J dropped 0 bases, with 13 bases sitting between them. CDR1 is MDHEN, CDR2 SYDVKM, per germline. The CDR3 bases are TGTGCCAGCAGTTTATCGGTAGCGCATAGCTCCTACAATGAGCAGTTCTTC. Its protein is CASSLSVAHSSYNEQFF.

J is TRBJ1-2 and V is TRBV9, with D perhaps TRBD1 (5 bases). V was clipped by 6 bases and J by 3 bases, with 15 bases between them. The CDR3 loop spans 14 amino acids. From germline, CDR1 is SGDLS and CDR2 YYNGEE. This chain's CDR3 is CASTPLGGDYGYTF. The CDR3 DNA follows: TGTGCCAGCACTCCTCTCGGGGGGGACTATGGCTACACCTTC.

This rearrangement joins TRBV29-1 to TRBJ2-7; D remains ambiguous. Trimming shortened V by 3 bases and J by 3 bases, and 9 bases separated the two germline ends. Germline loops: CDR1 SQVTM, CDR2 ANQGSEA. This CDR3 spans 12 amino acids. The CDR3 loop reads CSVEVRLYEQYF. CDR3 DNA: TGCAGCGTTGAGGTGCGGCTCTACGAGCAGTACTTC.

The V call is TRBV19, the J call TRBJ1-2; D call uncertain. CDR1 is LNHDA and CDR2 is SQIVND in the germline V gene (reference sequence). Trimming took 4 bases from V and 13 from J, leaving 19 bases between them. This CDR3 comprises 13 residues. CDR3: CASSSRDDYGRTF. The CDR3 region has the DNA TGTGCCAGTAGTAGTCGGGATGACTATGGCCGCACCTTC.

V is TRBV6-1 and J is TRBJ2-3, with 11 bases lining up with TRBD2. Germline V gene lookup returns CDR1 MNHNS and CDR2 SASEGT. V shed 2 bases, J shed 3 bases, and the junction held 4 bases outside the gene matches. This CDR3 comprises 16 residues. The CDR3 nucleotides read TGTGCCAGCAGTGAAAGTCGACTAGCGGGAACAGATACGCAGTATTTT. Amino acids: CASSESRLAGTDTQYF.

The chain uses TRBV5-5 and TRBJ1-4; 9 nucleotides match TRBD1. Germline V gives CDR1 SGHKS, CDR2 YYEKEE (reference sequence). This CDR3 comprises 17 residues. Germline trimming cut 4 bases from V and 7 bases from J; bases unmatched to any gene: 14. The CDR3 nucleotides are TGTGCCAGCAGCCTTAATCCCACCGGGACAGGGCTTGAAAAACTGTTTTTT. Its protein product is CASSLNPTGTGLEKLFF.

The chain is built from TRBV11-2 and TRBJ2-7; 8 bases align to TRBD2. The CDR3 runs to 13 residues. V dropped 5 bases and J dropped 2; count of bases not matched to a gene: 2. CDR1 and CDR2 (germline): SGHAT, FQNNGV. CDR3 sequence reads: CASSRGLAYEQYF. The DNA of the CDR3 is TGTGCCAGCAGCCGGGGACTAGCCTACGAGCAGTACTTC.

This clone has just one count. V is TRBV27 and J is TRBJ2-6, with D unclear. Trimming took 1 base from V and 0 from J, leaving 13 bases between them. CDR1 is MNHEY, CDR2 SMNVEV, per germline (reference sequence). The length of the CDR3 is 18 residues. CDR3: CASSLFGLRNSGANVLTF. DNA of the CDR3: TGTGCCAGCAGTTTATTTGGCTTACGAAACTCTGGGGCCAACGTCCTGACTTTC.

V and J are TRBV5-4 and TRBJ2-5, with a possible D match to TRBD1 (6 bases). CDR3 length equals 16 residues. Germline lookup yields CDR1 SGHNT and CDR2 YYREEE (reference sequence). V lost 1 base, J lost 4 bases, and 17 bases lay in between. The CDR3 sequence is CASSLWTAAKRETQYF. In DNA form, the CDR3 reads TGTGCCAGCAGCTTGTGGACAGCCGCGAAGAGAGAGACCCAGTACTTC.

CDR3 nucleotide sequence: TGTGCCAGCAGTTTCGCGGGGGTACGATACTTC. Translating it yields CASSFAGVRYF. The chain employs TRBV12-3 or TRBV12-4 and TRBJ2-7; 7 bases are a match to TRBD2. V trimming: 3 bases; J trimming: 13 bases; junction bases outside the gene matches: 6. This CDR3 region has 11 residues.

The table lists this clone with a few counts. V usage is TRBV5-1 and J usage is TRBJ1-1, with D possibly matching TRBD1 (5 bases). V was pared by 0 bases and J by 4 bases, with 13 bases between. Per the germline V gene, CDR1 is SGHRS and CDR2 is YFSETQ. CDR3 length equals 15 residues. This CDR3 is CASSLGEGRATEAFF. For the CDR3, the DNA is TGCGCCAGCAGCTTGGGTGAGGGGAGGGCCACTGAAGCTTTCTTT. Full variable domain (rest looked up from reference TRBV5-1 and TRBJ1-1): KAGVTQTPRYLIKTRGQQVTLSCSPISGHRSVSWYQQTPGQGLQFLFEYFSETQRNKGNFPGRFSGRQFSNSRSEMNVSTLELGDSALYLCASSLGEGRATEAFFGQGTRLTVV.

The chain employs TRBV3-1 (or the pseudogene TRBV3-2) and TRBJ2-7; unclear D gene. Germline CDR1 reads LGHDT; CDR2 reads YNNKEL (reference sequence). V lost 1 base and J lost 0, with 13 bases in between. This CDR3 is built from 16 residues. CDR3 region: CASSQAAAWSSYEQYF. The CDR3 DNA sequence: TGTGCCAGCAGCCAAGCTGCGGCGTGGAGCTCCTACGAGCAGTACTTC.

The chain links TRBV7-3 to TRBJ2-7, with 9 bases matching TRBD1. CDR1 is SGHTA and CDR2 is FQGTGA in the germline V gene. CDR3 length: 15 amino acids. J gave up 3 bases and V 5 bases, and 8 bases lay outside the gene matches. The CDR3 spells CASSETGQGLYEQYF. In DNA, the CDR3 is TGTGCCAGCAGCGAGACGGGACAGGGACTCTACGAGCAGTACTTC.

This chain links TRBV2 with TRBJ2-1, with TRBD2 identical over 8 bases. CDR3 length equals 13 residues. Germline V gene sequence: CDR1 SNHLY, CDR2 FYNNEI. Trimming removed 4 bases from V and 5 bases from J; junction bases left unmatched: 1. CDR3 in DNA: TGTGCCAGCAGTGCGGGGGGGGACAATGAGCAGTTCTTC. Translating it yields CASSAGGDNEQFF.

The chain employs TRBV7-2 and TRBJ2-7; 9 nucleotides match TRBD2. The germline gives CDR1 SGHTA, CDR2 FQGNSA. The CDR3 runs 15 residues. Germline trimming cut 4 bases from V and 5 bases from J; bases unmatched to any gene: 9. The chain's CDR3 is CASSWRAGGMNEQYF. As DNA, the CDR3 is TGTGCCAGCAGCTGGAGAGCGGGGGGCATGAACGAGCAGTACTTC.

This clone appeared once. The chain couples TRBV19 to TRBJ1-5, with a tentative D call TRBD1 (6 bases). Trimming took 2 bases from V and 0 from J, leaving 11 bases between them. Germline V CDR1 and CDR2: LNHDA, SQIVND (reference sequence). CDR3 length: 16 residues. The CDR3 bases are TGTGCCAGTAGTATACAGGGGAGATATAGCAATCAGCCCCAGCATTTT. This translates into CASSIQGRYSNQPQHF.

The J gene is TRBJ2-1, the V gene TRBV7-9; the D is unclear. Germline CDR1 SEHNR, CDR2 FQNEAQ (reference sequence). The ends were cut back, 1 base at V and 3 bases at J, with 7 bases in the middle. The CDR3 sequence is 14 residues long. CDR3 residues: CASSLEQSYNEQFF. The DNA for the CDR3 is TGTGCCAGCAGCTTAGAACAGAGCTACAATGAGCAGTTCTTC.

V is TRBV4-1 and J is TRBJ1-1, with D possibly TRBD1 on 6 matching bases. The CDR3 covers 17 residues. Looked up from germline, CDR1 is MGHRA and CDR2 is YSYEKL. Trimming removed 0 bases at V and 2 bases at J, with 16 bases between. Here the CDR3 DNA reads TGCGCCAGCAGCCAAGAGGGGGGGCCCGTCCTTAACACTGAAGCTTTCTTT. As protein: CASSQEGGPVLNTEAFF.